A single sample is the source of the 21 T cell receptor beta chains below, sequenced in a study of CD8+ T cells in alopecia areata (dated by TCRdb to 2017 to 2018). Libraries were constructed by the immunoSEQ multiplex PCR assay. RNA was extracted from all samples and reverse transcribed into cDNA as template for TCR sequencing. TCRdb provides this immuneACCESS table in a form limited to in-frame rearrangements. Some clones are lacking; in checked studies, under half of them reflect an unresolved V gene, and why the rest are absent is not known. The sample table lists hundreds of thousands of clones, 50% to 60% of them with a count of one. The ten largest clones capture 0.45% of the sample. According to the study, the label for this sample's time point signals: baseline before oral tofacitinib. The input for sequencing was CD4+ T cells sorted from blood, taken at week 0. The source of these receptors is a human donor with alopecia areata.

The J gene is TRBJ2-7, the V gene TRBV5-1, with D possibly matching TRBD1 (7 bases). This CDR3 spans 14 amino acids. From germline, CDR1 is SGHRS and CDR2 YFSETQ. V lost 4 bases and J 0 bases, leaving 11 bases between the germline ends. The CDR3 protein is CASSPGDSSYEQYF. The CDR3 nucleotides are TGCGCCAGCAGCCCGGGGGACAGCTCCTACGAGCAGTACTTC.

In this sample, this clone turned up once. The chain is built from TRBV6-5 and TRBJ1-2; 7 bases are a match to TRBD1. V dropped 6 bases and J dropped 3; count of bases not matched to a gene: 10. There are 15 residues in the CDR3. Germline values: CDR1 MNHEY, CDR2 SVGAGI. In nucleotides, the CDR3 is TGTGCCAGCAGAAGACCGAACAGGGGCGACTATGGCTACACCTTC. Translating it yields CASRRPNRGDYGYTF.

Only a few counts were recorded for this clone. The V gene is TRBV9, the J gene TRBJ1-6, with D possibly being TRBD1 (5 bases). Germline CDR1 SGDLS, CDR2 YYNGEE. There are 13 residues in the CDR3. V lost 0 bases to trimming and J lost 7 bases, with 5 bases between them. The CDR3 protein is CASSVEGNSPLHF. The CDR3 region has the DNA TGTGCCAGCAGCGTAGAGGGGAATTCACCCCTCCACTTT.

This clone was picked up a small number of times. The chain carries TRBV2 and TRBJ2-2; no firm D call. V was cut by 4 bases and J by 4 bases, with 4 bases left in between. CDR1 SNHLY and CDR2 FYNNEI come from the germline V gene. CDR3 length: 12 amino acids. The CDR3 bases are TGTGCCAGCAGTGGGGGCACCGGGGAGCTGTTTTTT. It codes for CASSGGTGELFF. The whole variable domain, remainder taken from reference TRBV2 and TRBJ2-2, is EPEVTQTPSHQVTQMGQEVILRCVPISNHLYFYWYRQILGQKVEFLVSFYNNEISEKSEIFDDQFSVERPDGSNFTLKIRSTKLEDSAMYFCASSGGTGELFFGEGSRLTVL.

This sequence joins TRBV5-1 and TRBJ2-1; maybe TRBD2 (6 bases). Germline CDR1 and CDR2: SGHRS and YFSETQ. This CDR3 has 14 amino acids. Trimming cost V 0 bases and J 8 bases, with 12 bases left between them. This chain's CDR3 is CASSLGSERDEQFF. In nucleotides, the CDR3 is TGCGCCAGCAGCTTGGGGTCAGAGCGGGATGAGCAGTTCTTC.

This clone was observed a single time. CDR3 protein: CSVKQNRAGTGYTF. CDR3 sequence (DNA): TGCAGCGTAAAACAAAACAGGGCCGGGACTGGCTACACCTTC. The gene calls are TRBV29-1 and TRBJ1-2, with a tentative D call TRBD1 (6 bases). CDR1 SQVTM and CDR2 ANQGSEA come from the germline V gene. The CDR3 is 14 residues long. V was cut by 6 bases and J by 7 bases, with 21 bases left in between.

V gene TRBV27 combines with J gene TRBJ2-2, with 9 bases that match TRBD2. V lost 6 bases, J lost 2 bases, and 10 bases stayed unmatched. From germline, CDR1 is MNHEY and CDR2 SMNVEV (reference sequence). The CDR3 sequence is 17 residues long. CDR3 loop: CASRHFLAGINTGELFF. CDR3 in DNA: TGTGCCAGCAGACATTTCCTAGCGGGGATAAACACCGGGGAGCTGTTTTTT.

This clone was recorded a few times. The rearrangement links TRBV29-1 to TRBJ1-1; D remains unclear. This CDR3 has 12 residues. CDR1 and CDR2 from the germline V gene are SQVTM and ANQGSEA. Deletions cut 7 bases from V and 1 base from J, with 10 bases between. The CDR3 bases are TGCAGCGGTGCGGGGTCGAACACTGAAGCTTTCTTT. Protein sequence: CSGAGSNTEAFF. The full variable domain, with the rest looked up from reference TRBV29-1 and TRBJ1-1, is SAVISQKPSRDICQRGTSLTIQCQVDSQVTMMFWYRQQPGQSLTLIATANQGSEATYESGFVIDKFPISRPNLTFSTLTVSNMSPEDSSIYLCSGAGSNTEAFFGQGTRLTVV.

The chain recombines TRBV10-3 with TRBJ1-6; perhaps TRBD1 as D (6 bases). Deletions cut 7 bases from V and 8 bases from J, with 15 bases between. This CDR3 has 14 amino acids. CDR1 is ENHRY and CDR2 is SYGVKD in the germline V gene. The CDR3 here is CAIKEQGRDSPLHF. The CDR3, as DNA: TGTGCCATCAAAGAACAGGGCAGGGATTCACCCCTCCACTTT.

The rearrangement uses TRBV2 and TRBJ1-5; 7 bases agree with TRBD1. V was pared by 4 bases and J by 6 bases, with 9 bases of the junction left unmatched. The CDR3 is 15 residues long. Per the germline V gene, CDR1 is SNHLY and CDR2 is FYNNEI. For the CDR3, the DNA is TGTGCCAGCAGTGGGCAGGGGGTTTTCGGTCAGCCCCAGCATTTT. Its protein product is CASSGQGVFGQPQHF.

This clone appeared many times. V is TRBV9 and J is TRBJ2-4, with 7 positions matching TRBD2. Germline loops: CDR1 SGDLS, CDR2 YYNGEE. The length of the CDR3 is 20 residues. V dropped 5 bases and J dropped 2; count of bases not matched to a gene: 22. The CDR3 protein is CASSVTSPEMGGGPKNIQYF. In nucleotides, the CDR3 is TGTGCCAGCAGTGTAACTTCCCCGGAGATGGGGGGAGGGCCCAAAAACATTCAGTACTTC.

The gene calls are TRBV6-5 and TRBJ1-2; no clear D. Germline values: CDR1 MNHEY, CDR2 SVGAGI. This CDR3 comprises 15 residues. Trimming left V 0 bases short and J 4 bases short, with 12 bases between. The CDR3 sequence: CASSYSDGLRYGYTF. Written as DNA, the CDR3 is TGTGCCAGCAGTTACTCTGACGGATTACGCTATGGCTACACCTTC.

The gene calls are TRBV5-4 and TRBJ1-2, with TRBD1 identical over 7 bases. V dropped 3 bases and J dropped 3; count of bases not matched to a gene: 2. The CDR3 contains 13 residues. Germline assignment: CDR1 SGHNT and CDR2 YYREEE (reference sequence). The CDR3: CASSSGQDYGYTF. The CDR3 nucleotides are TGTGCCAGCAGCTCCGGACAGGACTATGGCTACACCTTC. The full variable domain, with the rest looked up from reference TRBV5-4 and TRBJ1-2, is ETGVTQSPTHLIKTRGQQVTLRCSSQSGHNTVSWYQQALGQGPQFIFQYYREEENGRGNFPPRFSGLQFPNYSSELNVNALELDDSALYLCASSSGQDYGYTFGSGTRLTVV.

This clone was seen a few times. The chain is built from TRBV15 and TRBJ1-1, with D possibly TRBD1 on 6 matching bases. This CDR3 spans 13 amino acids. Trimming left V 3 bases short and J 7 bases short, with 12 bases between. In germline, CDR1 is LNHNV, CDR2 YYDKDF (reference sequence). Here the CDR3 DNA reads TGTGCCACCAGCAGGGCCACAGGGCTTGAAGCTTTCTTT. Translated, it gives CATSRATGLEAFF.

The rearrangement uses TRBV25-1 and TRBJ2-6, with D perhaps matching TRBD1 (5 bases). With 2 bases removed from V and 0 bases from J, the gap between germline ends came to 11 bases. CDR1 MGHDK and CDR2 SYGVNS come from the germline V gene. This CDR3 is 17 amino acids long. The CDR3 DNA sequence: TGTGCCAGCAGTGAAAGGGGCAGAAGCTCTGGGGCCAACGTCCTGACTTTC. This translates into CASSERGRSSGANVLTF.

As to this clone: Other DNA sequences in this sample translate to the same CDR3. The chain has TRBV18 and TRBJ1-5; possible D gene TRBD1, 5 bases. The CDR3 is 13 residues long. Germline lookup yields CDR1 KGHSH and CDR2 LQKENI. The V and J ends lost 6 bases and 5 bases respectively, with 11 bases between them. This chain's CDR3 is CASSPGTDQPQHF. CDR3 in DNA: TGTGCCAGCTCCCCCGGGACCGATCAGCCCCAGCATTTT.

The V gene is TRBV7-9, the J gene TRBJ2-1; D unclear. V dropped 0 bases and J dropped 7 bases, with 13 bases sitting between them. From germline, CDR1 is SEHNR and CDR2 FQNEAQ (reference sequence). The CDR3 consists of 15 residues. The CDR3, as DNA: TGTGCCAGCAGCTTAGCGGGTGGTCCAGGTAATGAGCAGTTCTTC. It specifies CASSLAGGPGNEQFF.

The V and J genes are TRBV2 and TRBJ2-5; 10 nucleotides align to TRBD2. Trimming took 4 bases from V and 5 from J; bases not matched to a gene: 10. This CDR3 is built from 16 residues. Germline CDR1 SNHLY, CDR2 FYNNEI. The DNA of the CDR3 is TGTGCCAGCAGTGGGACTAGCGGAGGCCCTTGGGAGACCCAGTACTTC. This codes for CASSGTSGGPWETQYF.

This clone was counted at least ten times. The rearrangement joins TRBV30 to TRBJ2-3; D is uncertain. V gave up 5 bases and J gave up 2 bases, with 14 bases separating them. The length of the CDR3 is 14 residues. Germline CDR1 reads GTSNPN; CDR2 reads SVGIG (reference sequence). This CDR3 is CAWRQELSTDTQYF. CDR3 coding DNA: TGTGCCTGGCGACAAGAATTATCCACAGATACGCAGTATTTT.

This clone was seen a handful of times. This chain links TRBV2 with TRBJ2-7; 8 nucleotides match TRBD1. Germline V lookup: CDR1 SNHLY, CDR2 FYNNEI. CDR3 size: 14 residues. V trimming: 4 bases; J trimming: 0 bases; junction bases outside the gene matches: 2. CDR3 protein: CASSVTGGSYEQYF. The DNA for the CDR3 is TGTGCCAGCAGTGTCACAGGGGGCTCCTACGAGCAGTACTTC.

In this sample, this clone turned up once. The chain joins TRBV7-2 to TRBJ1-1; 9 nucleotides line up with TRBD1. The germline gives CDR1 SGHTA, CDR2 FQGNSA. The CDR3 runs 16 residues. V lost 2 bases, J lost 2 bases, and 6 bases stayed unmatched. The CDR3 here is CASSLRGTGPNTEAFF. Here the CDR3 DNA reads TGTGCCAGCAGCTTACGGGGGACAGGGCCAAACACTGAAGCTTTCTTT.